The clone carrying this T cell receptor beta chain was recorded only once. As yet, its antigen is unknown. The CDR3 consists of 16 residues. Germline CDR1 SGHRS, CDR2 YFSETQ. J gave up 0 bases and V 1 base, and 4 bases lay outside the gene matches. The repertoire was sequenced with immunoSEQ multiplex PCR; TCRdb's copy has only in-frame clones and lacks some. Altogether roughly 110,000 clones are present, roughly nine tenths being singletons, with the ten largest covering approximately 4.8%. This sample stems from a study of T cell responses to AZD1222 COVID-19 vaccine. Study results and limitations: Repertoires in all cases were sampled only once the peak T cell response had passed. Vaccine-associated CD4 TCRs ranged over spike, dominating at 160-218 and 743-854. Clonal diversity may have been underestimated, and the donors were mostly white British, with more females than males. Variant regions that are unmutated are reportedly the target of nearly half of spike-specific TCRs.

The sequence was collected from an adult in good health. This rearrangement joins TRBV5-1 to TRBJ2-1; 7 nucleotides agree with TRBD2. The material was peripheral blood, obtained on day 0 of AZD1222 vaccination. CDR3 amino acids: CASSLLGGSSYNEQFF. CDR3 coding DNA: TGCGCCAGCAGCTTGTTGGGGGGGAGCTCCTACAATGAGCAGTTCTTC.